The present entry profiles one T cell receptor (beta chain) with its context. These data belong to a study of cytomegalovirus exposure and HLA in healthy donors. Across the whole study: The platform used for the roughly 130 validation repertoires matched that of the roughly 670 first-cohort repertoires, a later analysis reported.

TCRdb's copy holds only in-frame clones and misses some; the assay was immunoSEQ multiplex PCR. The data contain under 250,000 clones, 70% to 90% of them singletons. V lost 2 bases and J lost 3; bases outside the gene matches: 0. Germline CDR1 reads MNHNY; CDR2 reads SVGAGI (reference sequence). The CDR3 runs 13 residues. This rearrangement joins TRBV6-6 to TRBJ2-7; 8 nucleotides match TRBD2. The source material was PBMCs. The TCR originated in a woman aged 18-29 years in good health and CMV-seronegative. In DNA, the CDR3 is TGTGCCAGCAGTTACGGGACTAGCTACGAGCAGTACTTC. This codes for CASSYGTSYEQYF.